This T cell receptor (beta chain) was found in a study of metastatic and nonmetastatic thyroid tumors. Study information: Patients with malignant and benign thyroid disease provided blood and tumor or nodule tissue, whose repertoires were compared. The study's findings and limits: Relative to benign nodules, malignant thyroid tumors were reportedly characterized by significantly elevated TCR beta diversity in blood and tumor.

On this clone: Its target is not known.

Original handling: The authors used CDR3 differences across clinicopathological groups to build a distant-metastasis classifier for papillary thyroid cancer. TCRdb re-called the PCR reads with MiXCR. The V and J calls were determined by TCRdb, not by the authors. Of some 4,300 clones in the sample, 23% were seen once. Thyroid surgery had not been preceded by any treatment in any patient. Trimming stripped 5 bases from V and 7 bases from J, with 9 bases between. CDR1 and CDR2 (germline): MDHEN, SYDVKM. The CDR3 contains 11 residues. The TCR originated in a male donor with papillary thyroid cancer or a benign thyroid nodule (not recorded which). Some clones in this sample may be carry-over from other donors' samples. J is TRBJ2-7 and V is TRBV28, with D uncertain. The sequencing input was tumor tissue. CDR3 coding DNA: TGTGCCAGCAGTCCATCTAGGGAGCAGTACTTC. Protein product: CASSPSREQYF.